Included here is one T cell receptor (beta chain) sequence, with context. The antigen is undetermined. Naive CD8 cells lacked CD45RO, underwent positive selection for CCR7 and left out terminally differentiated effector memory CD45RA+ cells. Clones were sequenced by immunoSEQ multiplex PCR, and TCRdb holds only the in-frame ones, with some missing. The sample lists about 2.1 million clones; approximately 94% were seen once. The CDR3 runs to 16 residues. Germline lookup yields CDR1 MNHEY and CDR2 SMNVEV (reference sequence). J was trimmed by 2 bases and V by 2 bases; bases with no gene match: 3. The data originate from a study of shared clonotypes between healthy human individuals. General study findings and limits: Clonotypes shared by all four sorted-subset donors had higher generation probabilities than non-shared clonotypes. In having few donors, the study represented limited genetic and exposure-history diversity.

The sequenced material came from naive CD8+ T cells from PBMCs. The sequence was obtained from a man aged 18 to 30 in good health. Some clones in this sample may be carry-over from other donors' samples. V gene TRBV27 combines with J gene TRBJ2-1; TRBD2 matches 10 bases. CDR3 region: CASSLESGRAYNEQFF. The CDR3 DNA is TGTGCCAGCAGTTTAGAAAGCGGGAGGGCCTACAATGAGCAGTTCTTC.